The entry below describes one T cell receptor beta chain. This entry comes from a study of T cell changes during pregnancy in multiple sclerosis. Germline CDR1 reads MNHNS; CDR2 reads SASEGT. The CDR3 length is 14 residues. V trimming: 4 bases; J trimming: 2 bases; junction bases outside the gene matches: 4. Assay: immunoSEQ multiplex PCR; the TCRdb copy retains only in-frame clones and omits some. The sample carries about 89,000 clones, around 94% recorded once. The sequenced sample was peripheral blood, obtained in the third trimester of pregnancy. The TCR sequence derives from a female donor with multiple sclerosis, enrolled in a pregnancy study. The chain links TRBV6-1 to TRBJ2-7, with 8 bases matching TRBD1. The CDR3 reads CASSAGTGPYEQYF. CDR3 in DNA: TGTGCCAGCAGTGCCGGGACAGGACCCTACGAGCAGTACTTC.